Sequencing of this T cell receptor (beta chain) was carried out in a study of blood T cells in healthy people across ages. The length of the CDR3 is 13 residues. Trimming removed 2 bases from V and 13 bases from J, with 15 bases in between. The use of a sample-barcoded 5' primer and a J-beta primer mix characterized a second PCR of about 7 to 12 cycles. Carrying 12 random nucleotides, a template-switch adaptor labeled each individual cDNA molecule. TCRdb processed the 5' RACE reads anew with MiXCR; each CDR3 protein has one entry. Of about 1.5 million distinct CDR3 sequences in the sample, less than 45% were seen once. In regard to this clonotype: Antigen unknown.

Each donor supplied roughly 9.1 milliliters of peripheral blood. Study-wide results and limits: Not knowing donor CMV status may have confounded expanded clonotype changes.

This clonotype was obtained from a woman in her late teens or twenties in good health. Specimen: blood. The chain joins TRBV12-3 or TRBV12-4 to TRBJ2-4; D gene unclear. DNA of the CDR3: TGTGCCAGCAGTTTATTATCTCGCCTAGAGCAGTACTTC. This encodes CASSLLSRLEQYF.